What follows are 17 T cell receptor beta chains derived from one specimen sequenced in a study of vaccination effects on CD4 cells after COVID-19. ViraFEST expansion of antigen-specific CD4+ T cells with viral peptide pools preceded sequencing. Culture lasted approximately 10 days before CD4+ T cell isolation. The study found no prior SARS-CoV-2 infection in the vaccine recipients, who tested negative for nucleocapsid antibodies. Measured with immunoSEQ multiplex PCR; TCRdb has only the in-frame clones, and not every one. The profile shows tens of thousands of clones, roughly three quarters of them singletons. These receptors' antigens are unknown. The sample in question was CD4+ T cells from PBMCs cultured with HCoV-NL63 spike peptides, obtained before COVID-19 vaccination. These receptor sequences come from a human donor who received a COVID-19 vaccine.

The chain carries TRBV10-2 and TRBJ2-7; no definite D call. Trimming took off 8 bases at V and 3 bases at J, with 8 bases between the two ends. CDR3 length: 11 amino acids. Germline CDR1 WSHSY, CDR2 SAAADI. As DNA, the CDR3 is TGCGCCAGCTTAACTGGCTACGAGCAGTACTTC. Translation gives CASLTGYEQYF.

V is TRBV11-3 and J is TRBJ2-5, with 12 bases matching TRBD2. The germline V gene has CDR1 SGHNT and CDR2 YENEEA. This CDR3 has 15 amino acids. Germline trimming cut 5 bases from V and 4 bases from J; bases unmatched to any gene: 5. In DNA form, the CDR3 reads TGTGCCAGCAGCCCCGGACTAGCGGGACTAGAGACCCAGTACTTC. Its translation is CASSPGLAGLETQYF. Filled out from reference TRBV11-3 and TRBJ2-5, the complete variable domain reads EAGVVQSPRYKIIEKKQPVAFWCNPISGHNTLYWYLQNLGQGPELLIRYENEEAVDDSQLPKDRFSAERLKGVDSTLKIQPAELGDSAVYLCASSPGLAGLETQYFGPGTRLLVL.

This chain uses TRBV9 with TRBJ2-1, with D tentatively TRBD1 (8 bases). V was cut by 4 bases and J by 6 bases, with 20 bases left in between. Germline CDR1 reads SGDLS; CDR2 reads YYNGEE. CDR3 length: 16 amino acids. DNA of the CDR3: TGTGCCAGCAGCCTCAGCTACAGGGGGGGTAGCAATGAGCAGTTCTTC. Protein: CASSLSYRGGSNEQFF.

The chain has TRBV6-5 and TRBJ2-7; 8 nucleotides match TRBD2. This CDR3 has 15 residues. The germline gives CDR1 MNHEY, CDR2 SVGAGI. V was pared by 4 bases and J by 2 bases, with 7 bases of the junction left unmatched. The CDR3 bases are TGTGCCAGCAGTTTTAGCGGGGACCCCACCTACGAGCAGTACTTC. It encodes CASSFSGDPTYEQYF.

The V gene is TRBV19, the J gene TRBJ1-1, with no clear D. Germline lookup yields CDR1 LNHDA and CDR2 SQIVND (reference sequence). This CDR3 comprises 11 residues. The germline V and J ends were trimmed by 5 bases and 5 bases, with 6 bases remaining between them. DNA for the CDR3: TGTGCCAGTAGTGGGTGGACTGAAGCTTTCTTT. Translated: CASSGWTEAFF.

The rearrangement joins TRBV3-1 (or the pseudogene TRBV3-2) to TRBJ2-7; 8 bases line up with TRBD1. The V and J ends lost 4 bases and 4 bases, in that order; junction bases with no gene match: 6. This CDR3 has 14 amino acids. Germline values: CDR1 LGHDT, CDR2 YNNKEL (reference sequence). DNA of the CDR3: TGTGCCAGCAGCCTTCGGACAGGGAGTTACGAGCAGTACTTC. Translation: CASSLRTGSYEQYF.

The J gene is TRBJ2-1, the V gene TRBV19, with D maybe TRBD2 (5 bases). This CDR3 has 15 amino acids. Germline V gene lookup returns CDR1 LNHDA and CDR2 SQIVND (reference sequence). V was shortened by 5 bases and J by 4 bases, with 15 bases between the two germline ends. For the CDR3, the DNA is TGTGCCAGTAGTCGGGAACGGGCTGATTACAATGAGCAGTTCTTC. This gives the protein CASSRERADYNEQFF. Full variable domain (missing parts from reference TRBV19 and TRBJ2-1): DGGITQSPKYLFRKEGQNVTLSCEQNLNHDAMYWYRQDPGQGLRLIYYSQIVNDFQKGDIAEGYSVSREKKESFPLTVTSAQKNPTAFYLCASSRERADYNEQFFGPGTRLTVL.

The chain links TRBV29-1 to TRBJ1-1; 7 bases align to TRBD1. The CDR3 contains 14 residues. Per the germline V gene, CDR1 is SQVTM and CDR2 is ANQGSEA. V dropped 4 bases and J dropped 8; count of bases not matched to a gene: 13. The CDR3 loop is CSVGGRGGMAEAFF. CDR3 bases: TGCAGCGTTGGAGGCAGGGGGGGAATGGCGGAAGCTTTCTTT. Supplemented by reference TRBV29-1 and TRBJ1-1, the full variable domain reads SAVISQKPSRDICQRGTSLTIQCQVDSQVTMMFWYRQQPGQSLTLIATANQGSEATYESGFVIDKFPISRPNLTFSTLTVSNMSPEDSSIYLCSVGGRGGMAEAFFGQGTRLTVV.

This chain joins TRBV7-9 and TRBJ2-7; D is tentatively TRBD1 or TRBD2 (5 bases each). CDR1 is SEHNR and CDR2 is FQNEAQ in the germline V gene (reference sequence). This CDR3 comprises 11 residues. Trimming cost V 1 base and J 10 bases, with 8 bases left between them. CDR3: CASSLGDGQYF. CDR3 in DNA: TGTGCCAGCAGCTTAGGGGACGGTCAGTACTTC.

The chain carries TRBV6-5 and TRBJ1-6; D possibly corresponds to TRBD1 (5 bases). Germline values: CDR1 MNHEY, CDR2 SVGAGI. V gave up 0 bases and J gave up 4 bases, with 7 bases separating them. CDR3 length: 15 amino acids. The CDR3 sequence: CASSYSTVYNSPLHF. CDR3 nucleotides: TGTGCCAGCAGTTACTCGACAGTGTATAATTCACCCCTCCACTTT.

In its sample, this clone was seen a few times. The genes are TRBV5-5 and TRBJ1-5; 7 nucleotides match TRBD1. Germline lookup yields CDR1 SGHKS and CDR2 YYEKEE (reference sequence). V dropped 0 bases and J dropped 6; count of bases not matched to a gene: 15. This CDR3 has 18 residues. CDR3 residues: CASSLGQGILRNGQPQHF. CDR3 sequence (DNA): TGTGCCAGCAGCTTGGGACAGGGAATCTTAAGGAACGGTCAGCCCCAGCATTTT.

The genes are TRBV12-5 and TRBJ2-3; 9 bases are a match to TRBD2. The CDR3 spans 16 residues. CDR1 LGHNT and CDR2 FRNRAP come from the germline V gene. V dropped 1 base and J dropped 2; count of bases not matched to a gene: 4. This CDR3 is CASGLGLAGTTDTQYF. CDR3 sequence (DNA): TGTGCTAGTGGTTTGGGGCTAGCGGGGACCACAGATACGCAGTATTTT.

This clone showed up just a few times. Here the CDR3 DNA reads TGTGCCAGTACACCAGGGACAGGGGCGTCTGAGCAGTACTTC. Protein sequence: CASTPGTGASEQYF. V usage is TRBV19 and J usage is TRBJ2-7; the match to TRBD1 covers 10 bases. The length of the CDR3 is 14 residues. V gave up 7 bases and J gave up 7 bases; unmatched junction bases: 10. CDR1 and CDR2 (germline): LNHDA, SQIVND (reference sequence).

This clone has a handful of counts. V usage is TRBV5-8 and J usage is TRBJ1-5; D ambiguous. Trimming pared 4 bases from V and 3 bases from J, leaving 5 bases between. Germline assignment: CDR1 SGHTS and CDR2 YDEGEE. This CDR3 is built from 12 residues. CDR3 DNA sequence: TGTGCCAGCAGCCCTTACAATCAGCCCCAGCATTTT. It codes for CASSPYNQPQHF.

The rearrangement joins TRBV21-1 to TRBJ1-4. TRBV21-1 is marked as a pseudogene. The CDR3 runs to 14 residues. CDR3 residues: CATSDGETNEKLFF. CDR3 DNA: TGTGCCACTTCGGACGGGGAAACTAATGAAAAACTGTTTTTT.

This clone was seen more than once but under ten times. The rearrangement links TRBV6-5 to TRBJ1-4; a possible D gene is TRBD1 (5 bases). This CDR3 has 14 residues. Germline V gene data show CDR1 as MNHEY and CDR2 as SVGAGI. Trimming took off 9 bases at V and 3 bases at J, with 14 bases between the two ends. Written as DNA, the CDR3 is TGTGCCAGTGGCGGGGGGACGGCTAATGAAAAACTGTTTTTT. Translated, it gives CASGGGTANEKLFF.

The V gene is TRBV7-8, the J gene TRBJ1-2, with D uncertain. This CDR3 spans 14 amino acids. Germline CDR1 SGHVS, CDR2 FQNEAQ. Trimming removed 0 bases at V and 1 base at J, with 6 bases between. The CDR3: CASSLAGNNYGYTF. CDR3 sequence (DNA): TGTGCCAGCAGCTTAGCCGGCAATAACTATGGCTACACCTTC. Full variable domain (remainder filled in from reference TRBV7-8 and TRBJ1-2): GAGVSQSPRYKVAKRGQDVALRCDPISGHVSLFWYQQALGQGPEFLTYFQNEAQLDKSGLPSDRFFAERPEGSVSTLKIQRTQQEDSAVYLCASSLAGNNYGYTFGSGTRLTVV.